Listed below are T cell receptor beta chains from one sample, sequenced in a study of T cell repertoires in cytomegalovirus infection. These receptors have no known antigen. A single record per CDR3 protein comes from TCRdb applying MiXCR to the reads. Of 800,000 to 950,000 distinct CDR3 sequences listed, roughly 33% were seen once; the top ten hold 12%. Source: cultured CD8+ T cells from PBMCs, taken from culture after CMV antigen stimulation. Receptors were obtained from a human donor in good health (CMV status not recorded). Some clones in this sample may be carry-over from other donors' samples. The CDR3 runs from the conserved cysteine through the conserved F or W. The order of the fields is J gene, D gene, clone size, V gene, CDR3 DNA, CDR3 protein. D genes are given only for firm matches. Part of the rows lack a size; the others show once, few, many or a class for expanded clones.

J gene: TRBJ2-2
D gene: .
clone size: .
V gene: TRBV2
CDR3 DNA: TGTGCCAGCAGTGAATCCAAGAACACCGGGGAGCTGTTTTTT
CDR3 protein: CASSESKNTGELFF

J gene: TRBJ1-1
D gene: .
clone size: few
V gene: TRBV19
CDR3 DNA: TGTGCCACTCATCCGGAAGGGGGGAACACTGAAGCTTTCTTT
CDR3 protein: CATHPEGGNTEAFF

J gene: TRBJ1-2
D gene: TRBD1
clone size: few
V gene: TRBV9
CDR3 DNA: TGTGCCAGCAGCGTAGGGACAGGGGACGCTCGTCTTTATGGCTACACCTTC
CDR3 protein: CASSVGTGDARLYGYTF

J gene: TRBJ1-6
D gene: .
clone size: few
V gene: TRBV6-6
CDR3 DNA: TGTGCCAGCAGTTTCACAGGGCCTAAAAATTCACCCCTCCACTTT
CDR3 protein: CASSFTGPKNSPLHF

J gene: TRBJ2-5
D gene: .
clone size: .
V gene: TRBV6-6
CDR3 DNA: TGTGCCAGCAACCCAGGGAGCCTTCGCGAGACCCAGTACTTC
CDR3 protein: CASNPGSLRETQYF

J gene: TRBJ1-2
D gene: TRBD1
clone size: few
V gene: TRBV7-8
CDR3 DNA: TGTGCCAGCGGTGGACTGACAGGGGGATACTATGGCTACACCTTC
CDR3 protein: CASGGLTGGYYGYTF

J gene: TRBJ2-1
D gene: .
clone size: .
V gene: TRBV19
CDR3 DNA: TGTGCCAGTAGTATATTCTCGGGGGTGACTCCCTACAATGAGCAGTTCTTC
CDR3 protein: CASSIFSGVTPYNEQFF

J gene: TRBJ2-5
D gene: .
clone size: once
V gene: TRBV23-1
CDR3 DNA: TGCGCCAGCAGTCAATCGAGGCAGTTCTACCGAGAGACCCAGTACTTC
CDR3 protein: CASSQSRQFYRETQYF

J gene: TRBJ1-1
D gene: .
clone size: .
V gene: TRBV9
CDR3 DNA: TGTGCCAGCAGCCCCAACGACGCTGAAGCTTTCTTT
CDR3 protein: CASSPNDAEAFF

J gene: TRBJ1-3
D gene: .
clone size: .
V gene: TRBV20-1
CDR3 DNA: TGCAGTGCTAGCGAGGGGCCTGGAAACACCATATATTTT
CDR3 protein: CSASEGPGNTIYF

J gene: TRBJ1-6
D gene: .
clone size: .
V gene: TRBV10-3
CDR3 DNA: TGTGCCATCAGAATAGGGTCACCCGGACCCCTCCACTTT
CDR3 protein: CAIRIGSPGPLHF

J gene: TRBJ2-3
D gene: .
clone size: few
V gene: TRBV7-9
CDR3 DNA: TGTGCCAGCAGCTCCCCTCCCTCCCGGGACAAGAGCATACACGTACGACATACGCAGTATTTT
CDR3 protein: CASSSPPSRDKSIHVRHTQYF

J gene: TRBJ2-3
D gene: .
clone size: few
V gene: TRBV6-1
CDR3 DNA: TGTGCCAGCAGTGATTATCTCACCGGCGTCAACACAGATACGCAGTATTTT
CDR3 protein: CASSDYLTGVNTDTQYF

J gene: TRBJ2-2
D gene: .
clone size: .
V gene: TRBV6-6
CDR3 DNA: TGTGCCAGCAGAATACTCGTAGGCAAGGCAGGTCCCGGGGAGCTGTTTTTT
CDR3 protein: CASRILVGKAGPGELFF

J gene: TRBJ2-1
D gene: TRBD2
clone size: once
V gene: TRBV6-2/TRBV6-3
CDR3 DNA: TGTGCCAGCAGCCTTACTAGCGGGGGGGCCTACAATGAGCAGTTCTTC
CDR3 protein: CASSLTSGGAYNEQFF

J gene: TRBJ1-2
D gene: .
clone size: .
V gene: TRBV2
CDR3 DNA: TGTGCCAGCAGTGAAGCGCGAACAGGGACCGCTAACTATGGCTACACCTTC
CDR3 protein: CASSEARTGTANYGYTF

J gene: TRBJ2-3
D gene: .
clone size: .
V gene: TRBV12-3/TRBV12-4
CDR3 DNA: TGTGCCAGCAGTTTTGCGCCACGCACAGATACGCAGTATTTT
CDR3 protein: CASSFAPRTDTQYF

J gene: TRBJ1-2
D gene: .
clone size: few
V gene: TRBV27
CDR3 DNA: TGTGCCAGCAGTTATACATACCGGGGTCTAGCTAACTATGGCTACACCTTC
CDR3 protein: CASSYTYRGLANYGYTF

J gene: TRBJ2-1
D gene: .
clone size: .
V gene: TRBV7-9
CDR3 DNA: TGTGCCAGCAGCACGGACCCATCCTACAATGAGCAGTTCTTC
CDR3 protein: CASSTDPSYNEQFF

J gene: TRBJ2-5
D gene: .
clone size: few
V gene: TRBV7-6
CDR3 DNA: TGTGCCAGCAGTGGGGTGGTGGAGACCCAGTACTTC
CDR3 protein: CASSGVVETQYF

J gene: TRBJ1-5
D gene: .
clone size: few
V gene: TRBV27
CDR3 DNA: TGTGCCAGCAGTTTATCTATGGGGGAATTCGGTAGAAATCAGCCCCAGCATTTT
CDR3 protein: CASSLSMGEFGRNQPQHF

J gene: TRBJ2-1
D gene: .
clone size: many
V gene: TRBV6-1
CDR3 DNA: TGTGCCAGCAGCTTCCCGGGAAGCGCCTACAATGAGCAGTTCTTC
CDR3 protein: CASSFPGSAYNEQFF

J gene: TRBJ2-3
D gene: .
clone size: .
V gene: TRBV11-2
CDR3 DNA: TGTGCCAGCAGCTTGAGGATTCTGGATACGCAGTATTTT
CDR3 protein: CASSLRILDTQYF

J gene: TRBJ2-2
D gene: TRBD2
clone size: .
V gene: TRBV6-2/TRBV6-3
CDR3 DNA: TGTACCAGCAGTTACTCTGGGACTAGTGTCAACACCGGGGAGCTGTTTTTT
CDR3 protein: CTSSYSGTSVNTGELFF

J gene: TRBJ2-2
D gene: .
clone size: many
V gene: TRBV7-2
CDR3 DNA: TGTGCCAGCAGCTTAGTGGGGCAGGGAAGGAGCACCGGGGAGCTGTTTTTT
CDR3 protein: CASSLVGQGRSTGELFF

J gene: TRBJ2-1
D gene: TRBD2
clone size: .
V gene: TRBV24-1
CDR3 DNA: TGTGCCACCAGTGATTCCGGACTAGCCTCCATCAATGAGCAGTTCTTC
CDR3 protein: CATSDSGLASINEQFF

J gene: TRBJ1-5
D gene: .
clone size: .
V gene: TRBV19
CDR3 DNA: TGTGCCAGTAGTATAGATGGGAATCAGCCCCAGCATTTT
CDR3 protein: CASSIDGNQPQHF

J gene: TRBJ1-6
D gene: .
clone size: once
V gene: TRBV4-3
CDR3 DNA: TGCGCCAGCAGCCCCACGGCAGGGAGGGATTCACCCCTCCACTTT
CDR3 protein: CASSPTAGRDSPLHF

J gene: TRBJ1-5
D gene: .
clone size: .
V gene: TRBV5-6
CDR3 DNA: TGTGCCAGCAGTTCCGGGACCTCCAGACAGCCCCAGCATTTT
CDR3 protein: CASSSGTSRQPQHF

J gene: TRBJ2-7
D gene: .
clone size: .
V gene: TRBV20-1
CDR3 DNA: TGCAGTGCTCGAACTAGGGGCGCCTACGAGCAGTACTTC
CDR3 protein: CSARTRGAYEQYF

J gene: TRBJ2-3
D gene: .
clone size: few
V gene: TRBV6-1
CDR3 DNA: TGTGCCAGCAGTGAATGGGCGGGGACTAGCACAGATACGCAGTATTTT
CDR3 protein: CASSEWAGTSTDTQYF

J gene: TRBJ2-1
D gene: .
clone size: .
V gene: TRBV28
CDR3 DNA: TGTGCCAGCTCCTGGGCGCGTGAGCAGTTCTTC
CDR3 protein: CASSWAREQFF

J gene: TRBJ1-5
D gene: TRBD1
clone size: few
V gene: TRBV6-2/TRBV6-3
CDR3 DNA: TGTGCCAGCAGGTCTAGAGGGGGCGGCAATCAGCCCCAGCATTTT
CDR3 protein: CASRSRGGGNQPQHF

J gene: TRBJ1-1
D gene: TRBD1
clone size: .
V gene: TRBV6-2/TRBV6-3
CDR3 DNA: TGTGCCAGCAGTTACGACAGGGGTATGAACACTGAAGCTTTCTTT
CDR3 protein: CASSYDRGMNTEAFF

J gene: TRBJ2-6
D gene: .
clone size: .
V gene: TRBV7-9
CDR3 DNA: TGTGCCAGCAGAAGGGCCGGGACATCCACCTCTGGGGCCAACGTCCTGACTTTC
CDR3 protein: CASRRAGTSTSGANVLTF

J gene: TRBJ2-5
D gene: .
clone size: few
V gene: TRBV6-6
CDR3 DNA: TGTGCCAGCAGTTACTCGAACGGGGGGCAGGGGGCGTATCAAGAGACCCAGTACTTC
CDR3 protein: CASSYSNGGQGAYQETQYF

J gene: TRBJ2-1
D gene: TRBD2
clone size: few
V gene: TRBV20-1
CDR3 DNA: TGCAGTGCTAGAGGCACAGCGGGGGACGTGTACAATGAGCAGTTCTTC
CDR3 protein: CSARGTAGDVYNEQFF

J gene: TRBJ1-5
D gene: .
clone size: .
V gene: TRBV19
CDR3 DNA: TGTGCCAGTAGTATGGGGTTGTTCAATCAGCCCCAGCATTTT
CDR3 protein: CASSMGLFNQPQHF

J gene: TRBJ1-5
D gene: .
clone size: .
V gene: TRBV7-9
CDR3 DNA: TGTGCCAGCAGCTTAGCAGGACATAGCAATCAGCCCCAGCATTTT
CDR3 protein: CASSLAGHSNQPQHF

J gene: TRBJ2-3
D gene: .
clone size: few
V gene: TRBV7-9
CDR3 DNA: TGTGCCAGCAGCCCGGGGAGCAGTACGCAGTATTTT
CDR3 protein: CASSPGSSTQYF

J gene: TRBJ2-6
D gene: TRBD1
clone size: .
V gene: TRBV7-2
CDR3 DNA: TGTGCCAGCAGCTTGATTTCCGGGACAGGGGGCATAGGGGCCAACGTCCTGACTTTC
CDR3 protein: CASSLISGTGGIGANVLTF

J gene: TRBJ2-3
D gene: .
clone size: .
V gene: TRBV27
CDR3 DNA: TGTGCCAGCCTGGCCCTGGGCACAGATACGCAGTATTTT
CDR3 protein: CASLALGTDTQYF

J gene: TRBJ2-3
D gene: TRBD2
clone size: .
V gene: TRBV6-1
CDR3 DNA: TGTGCCAGCAGCGGGACTAGCGGGGGTATTAGCACAGATACGCAGTATTTT
CDR3 protein: CASSGTSGGISTDTQYF

J gene: TRBJ1-2
D gene: TRBD1
clone size: few
V gene: TRBV7-8
CDR3 DNA: TGTGCCAGCAGCGCGACAGGGAGCGACTATGGCTACACCTTC
CDR3 protein: CASSATGSDYGYTF

J gene: TRBJ1-2
D gene: TRBD1
clone size: .
V gene: TRBV7-9
CDR3 DNA: TGTGCCAGCACCTCGGACAGGCCCTATGGCTACACCTTC
CDR3 protein: CASTSDRPYGYTF

J gene: TRBJ2-2
D gene: .
clone size: .
V gene: TRBV10-3
CDR3 DNA: TGTGCCATCAGTGAGTACAACACCGACACCGGGGAGCTGTTTTTT
CDR3 protein: CAISEYNTDTGELFF

J gene: TRBJ1-1
D gene: .
clone size: many
V gene: TRBV7-8
CDR3 DNA: TGTGCCAGCAGCTTAGGTAGCAGGGTCGTACCTGAAGCTTTCTTT
CDR3 protein: CASSLGSRVVPEAFF

J gene: TRBJ1-4
D gene: TRBD1
clone size: .
V gene: TRBV9
CDR3 DNA: TGTGCCAGCAGCCAAGGACAGGGTGGAGAAAAACTGTTTTTT
CDR3 protein: CASSQGQGGEKLFF